These 30 T cell receptor beta chains were all obtained from the same sample, sequenced in a study of blood T cell repertoires in COVID-19. Measured with immunoSEQ multiplex PCR; TCRdb has only the in-frame clones, and not every one. The data hold under 250,000 clones, with about 93% observed a single time. Sequenced input: peripheral blood. These receptors all come from a man aged 55 to 70 with COVID-19, enrolled during active disease.

This sequence joins TRBV7-9 and TRBJ1-1; 7 nucleotides line up with TRBD1. The germline gives CDR1 SEHNR, CDR2 FQNEAQ (reference sequence). V trimming: 2 bases; J trimming: 2 bases; junction bases outside the gene matches: 17. CDR3 length equals 19 residues. The CDR3 loop reads CASSLLARGSKPTNTEAFF. The CDR3 DNA sequence: TGTGCCAGCAGCTTACTAGCCAGGGGGTCCAAACCCACCAACACTGAAGCTTTCTTT.

As regards this clone: The germline gene is not matched at one end of the junction; a read error may be the cause. The rearrangement joins TRBV18 to TRBJ2-7; TRBD1 is a possible D gene (5 bases). The CDR3 has 13 residues. Germline CDR1 is KGHSH and CDR2 is LQKENI. CDR3 sequence reads: CASSRGQVSPLDF. The CDR3 bases are TGTGCCAGCTCCCGCGGACAAGTCAGTCCGCTGGACTTC.

The chain uses TRBV29-1 and TRBJ2-7, with D uncertain. Germline loops: CDR1 SQVTM, CDR2 ANQGSEA. The CDR3 extends over 13 amino acids. The V end was cut by 6 bases, the J end by 8 bases, with 20 bases between. DNA of the CDR3: TGCAGCGTCCGAGAGGTTGGAGAAGCCCAGCAGTACTTC. Encoded protein: CSVREVGEAQQYF.

This chain links TRBV5-1 with TRBJ1-2; no clear D gene. CDR1 is SGHRS, CDR2 YFSETQ, per germline. V lost 0 bases and J 4 bases, leaving 13 bases between the germline ends. The CDR3 is 15 amino acids. For the CDR3, the DNA is TGCGCCAGCAGCTTGGTCGTCGGAGACCCCTATGGCTACACCTTC. It is translated as CASSLVVGDPYGYTF.

The chain links TRBV12-3 or TRBV12-4 to TRBJ2-5, with unresolved D. The CDR3 length is 12 residues. The germline V and J ends were trimmed by 4 bases and 5 bases, with 8 bases remaining between them. The CDR3 coding sequence is TGTGCCAGCAGTTCAGGTTCCGAGACCCAGTACTTC. Translating it yields CASSSGSETQYF.

The chain employs TRBV5-4 and TRBJ2-5, with 7 bases identical to TRBD1. The trim removed 3 bases at V and 1 base at J, leaving 6 bases unmatched. The CDR3 is 15 residues long. Germline assignment: CDR1 SGHNT and CDR2 YYREEE (reference sequence). The CDR3 DNA follows: TGTGCCAGCAGCTCAACCGGGACAGCCCAAGAGACCCAGTACTTC. Translating gives CASSSTGTAQETQYF.

This clone was detected only once. The V gene is TRBV10-3, the J gene TRBJ2-1, with 11 bases identical to TRBD1. Germline CDR1 is ENHRY and CDR2 is SYGVKD. There are 14 residues in the CDR3. V lost 4 bases, J lost 8 bases, and 4 bases stayed unmatched. The CDR3 coding sequence is TGTGCCATCAGTGGTCGGACAGGGGGCGATGAGCAGTTCTTC. It codes for CAISGRTGGDEQFF.

V and J are TRBV18 and TRBJ2-1; D perhaps matches TRBD2 (6 bases). This CDR3 is 15 amino acids long. Per germline, CDR1 KGHSH and CDR2 LQKENI. V was pared by 3 bases and J by 10 bases, with 19 bases between. CDR3 sequence: CASSPAVGGGEEQFF. In DNA form, the CDR3 reads TGTGCCAGCTCACCGGCAGTGGGGGGTGGGGAGGAGCAGTTCTTC.

This rearrangement joins TRBV7-9 to TRBJ1-1; 7 nucleotides line up with TRBD1. The CDR3 length is 14 residues. The germline CDR1 and CDR2 sequences are SEHNR and FQNEAQ (reference sequence). V trimming: 5 bases; J trimming: 3 bases; junction bases outside the gene matches: 6. The CDR3 DNA follows: TGTGCCAGCAGCCGACAGGGTGGTGACACTGAAGCTTTCTTT. This encodes CASSRQGGDTEAFF.

The rearrangement joins TRBV28 to TRBJ2-1, with TRBD1 matching over 9 bases. This CDR3 has 16 residues. Germline V gene data show CDR1 as MDHEN and CDR2 as SYDVKM. V dropped 5 bases and J dropped 4; count of bases not matched to a gene: 9. The CDR3, as DNA: TGTGCCAGCAGTCTCACAGGGGGCGCTCGATACAATGAGCAGTTCTTC. As protein: CASSLTGGARYNEQFF.

This chain uses TRBV15 with TRBJ2-1, with TRBD1 matching over 9 bases. Germline loops: CDR1 LNHNV, CDR2 YYDKDF (reference sequence). This CDR3 has 13 amino acids. Trimming cost V 5 bases and J 7 bases; bases outside gene matches: 3. The CDR3: CATSPGQGNEQFF. In DNA form, the CDR3 reads TGTGCCACCAGCCCGGGACAGGGTAATGAGCAGTTCTTC.

This clone is a singleton in its sample. The rearrangement joins TRBV6-6 to TRBJ1-4; D gene ambiguous. Trimming left V 6 bases short and J 5 bases short, with 10 bases between. CDR1 MNHNY and CDR2 SVGAGI come from the germline V gene (reference sequence). The CDR3 extends over 13 amino acids. CDR3 nucleotides: TGTGCCAGCAGCCGCGACTGGAATGAAAAACTGTTTTTT. It translates to CASSRDWNEKLFF.

The CDR3 region has the DNA TGTGCCACCATGGGACAGGGAGACGAGCAGTACTTC. Translating it yields CATMGQGDEQYF. The chain employs TRBV24-1 and TRBJ2-7; 9 positions agree with TRBD1. This CDR3 spans 12 amino acids. V was pared by 8 bases and J by 5 bases, with 3 bases of the junction left unmatched. Germline V gives CDR1 KGHDR, CDR2 SFDVKD.

V is TRBV5-8 and J is TRBJ2-7; D gene ambiguous. CDR3 size: 11 residues. Germline CDR1 SGHTS, CDR2 YDEGEE. Trimming took off 4 bases at V and 3 bases at J, with 5 bases between the two ends. In DNA, the CDR3 is TGTGCCAGCAGCCAATTCTACGAGCAGTACTTC. This translates into CASSQFYEQYF.

V is TRBV3-1 (or the pseudogene TRBV3-2) and J is TRBJ1-6; perhaps TRBD1 as D (6 bases). V lost 4 bases to trimming and J lost 7 bases, with 11 bases between them. Germline V gives CDR1 LGHDT, CDR2 YNNKEL (reference sequence). This CDR3 comprises 14 residues. The CDR3 sequence: CASSPRTENSPLHF. CDR3 nucleotides: TGTGCCAGCAGCCCTAGGACAGAGAATTCACCCCTCCACTTT.

This chain joins TRBV30 and TRBJ2-7; 10 bases agree with TRBD1. This CDR3 has 14 residues. The junction had 4 bases not matched to a gene; V was cut back by 2 bases and J by 3 bases. Germline V CDR1 and CDR2: GTSNPN, SVGIG (reference sequence). The CDR3 nucleotides read TGTGCCTGGAGTTCTGGACAGGGGGACTACGAGCAGTACTTC. The encoded protein is CAWSSGQGDYEQYF.

This sequence joins TRBV6-2 or TRBV6-3 and TRBJ2-1, with D possibly matching TRBD2 (6 bases). With 3 bases removed from V and 6 bases from J, the gap between germline ends came to 9 bases. Germline V lookup: CDR1 MNHEY, CDR2 SVGEGT. CDR3 length equals 13 residues. The CDR3 region is CASSYLGGNEQFF. DNA for the CDR3: TGTGCCAGCAGTTATCTGGGGGGCAATGAGCAGTTCTTC.

This chain links TRBV29-1 with TRBJ1-2, with D possibly being TRBD1 (5 bases). Germline lookup yields CDR1 SQVTM and CDR2 ANQGSEA. Deletions cut 4 bases from V and 3 bases from J, with 15 bases between. The CDR3 covers 14 residues. This chain's CDR3 is CSVVGGEVDYGYTF. CDR3 DNA: TGCAGCGTTGTGGGAGGGGAGGTTGACTATGGCTACACCTTC.

The rearrangement links TRBV6-5 to TRBJ2-1, with D uncertain. The V end lost 7 bases, the J end lost 6 bases, and 7 bases lay between the germline ends. The CDR3 has 11 residues. Germline CDR1 and CDR2: MNHEY and SVGAGI. CDR3 protein: CASTQANEQFF. The CDR3 DNA reads as TGTGCCAGCACCCAGGCCAATGAGCAGTTCTTC.

Only one count was recorded for this clone. The chain recombines TRBV6-5 with TRBJ1-2; a possible D gene is TRBD1 (6 bases). Trimming stripped 0 bases from V and 0 bases from J, with 11 bases between. The germline gives CDR1 MNHEY, CDR2 SVGAGI. The CDR3 sequence is 16 residues long. The CDR3 region is CASSYSGRGPNYGYTF. In nucleotides, the CDR3 is TGTGCCAGCAGTTACTCTGGCAGGGGTCCTAACTATGGCTACACCTTC.

The V gene is TRBV7-2, the J gene TRBJ2-7; no definite D call. Trimming left V 1 base short and J 2 bases short, with 12 bases between. The CDR3 length is 15 residues. CDR1 is SGHTA and CDR2 is FQGNSA in the germline V gene. As DNA, the CDR3 is TGTGCCAGCAGCTTAGGTATCGGCGGAACCTACGAGCAGTACTTC. It yields the protein CASSLGIGGTYEQYF.

The rearrangement links TRBV11-3 to TRBJ2-7; 7 nucleotides line up with TRBD1. The junction had 2 bases not matched to a gene; V was cut back by 0 bases and J by 6 bases. The germline V gene has CDR1 SGHNT and CDR2 YENEEA. This CDR3 contains 13 residues. The DNA of the CDR3 is TGTGCCAGCAGCTTAGACCCAGGGGGCGAGCAGTACTTC. Encoded protein: CASSLDPGGEQYF.

The rearrangement links TRBV4-3 to TRBJ1-2; TRBD1 aligns across 8 bases. Germline assignment: CDR1 LGHNA and CDR2 YSLEER. V was pared by 0 bases and J by 3 bases, with 9 bases of the junction left unmatched. This CDR3 spans 17 amino acids. The CDR3 DNA sequence: TGCGCCAGCAGCCAAGAGCCGTACAGGGGGACGGACTATGGCTACACCTTC. Protein product: CASSQEPYRGTDYGYTF.

The J gene is TRBJ2-1, the V gene TRBV6-5; 12 bases match TRBD1. There are 14 residues in the CDR3. V dropped 11 bases and J dropped 8; count of bases not matched to a gene: 10. Germline V CDR1 and CDR2: MNHEY, SVGAGI. In DNA, the CDR3 is TGTGCCTTCCCCCCGGGACAGGGGGCCTATGAGCAGTTCTTC. Its translation: CAFPPGQGAYEQFF.

The chain is built from TRBV11-1 and TRBJ1-6; TRBD1 matches 8 bases. Germline CDR1 reads SGHAT; CDR2 reads FQDESV (reference sequence). Trimming removed 4 bases from V and 7 bases from J; junction bases left unmatched: 9. The CDR3 is 16 amino acids. The CDR3 sequence is CASSSRSTGGNSPLHF. The CDR3 DNA follows: TGTGCCAGCAGCTCGAGAAGTACAGGGGGAAATTCACCCCTCCACTTT.

This clone appeared a few times. This chain links TRBV2 with TRBJ1-1; D unresolved. Deletions cut 6 bases from V and 5 bases from J, with 10 bases between. The CDR3 runs 12 residues. Germline assignment: CDR1 SNHLY and CDR2 FYNNEI. The CDR3 spells CASRSPWTEAFF. The DNA for the CDR3 is TGTGCCAGCAGGAGCCCCTGGACTGAAGCTTTCTTT.

The genes are TRBV5-1 and TRBJ2-7, with 11 bases matching TRBD1. The CDR3 runs to 14 residues. With V trimmed by 4 bases and J by 7 bases, 7 bases remained unmatched. Germline-derived CDR1 and CDR2 are SGHRS and YFSETQ. The CDR3 here is CASSPGTGGREQYF. In DNA, the CDR3 is TGCGCCAGCAGCCCCGGGACAGGGGGTCGGGAGCAGTACTTC. Supplemented by reference TRBV5-1 and TRBJ2-7, the full variable domain reads KAGVTQTPRYLIKTRGQQVTLSCSPISGHRSVSWYQQTPGQGLQFLFEYFSETQRNKGNFPGRFSGRQFSNSRSEMNVSTLELGDSALYLCASSPGTGGREQYFGPGTRLTVT.

Worth noting for this clone: Mismatch with germline at one junction end may stem from a read error. The chain combines TRBV2 with TRBJ1-1; D gene uncertain. Germline-derived CDR1 and CDR2 are SNHLY and FYNNEI. The CDR3 has 11 residues. This CDR3 is CASSENSEAFF. CDR3 bases: TGTGCCAGCAGTGAAAACAGTGAAGCTTTCTTT.

This chain joins TRBV7-3 and TRBJ2-1; D is unresolved. The CDR3 has 13 amino acids. The V and J ends lost 4 bases and 2 bases respectively, with 6 bases between them. The germline CDR1 and CDR2 sequences are SGHTA and FQGTGA. The CDR3 coding sequence is TGTGCCAGCAGCTCTCAGGCCTACAATGAGCAGTTCTTC. This codes for CASSSQAYNEQFF.

This clone came up once. The chain carries TRBV30 and TRBJ1-4, with 10 bases aligning to TRBD1. V lost 8 bases to trimming and J lost 8 bases; unmatched junction nucleotides: 5. CDR1 is GTSNPN, CDR2 SVGIG, per germline (reference sequence). The CDR3 is 12 amino acids. DNA for the CDR3: TGTGCCCGGGGGACAGGGGAAGAAAAACTGTTTTTT. Protein: CARGTGEEKLFF.